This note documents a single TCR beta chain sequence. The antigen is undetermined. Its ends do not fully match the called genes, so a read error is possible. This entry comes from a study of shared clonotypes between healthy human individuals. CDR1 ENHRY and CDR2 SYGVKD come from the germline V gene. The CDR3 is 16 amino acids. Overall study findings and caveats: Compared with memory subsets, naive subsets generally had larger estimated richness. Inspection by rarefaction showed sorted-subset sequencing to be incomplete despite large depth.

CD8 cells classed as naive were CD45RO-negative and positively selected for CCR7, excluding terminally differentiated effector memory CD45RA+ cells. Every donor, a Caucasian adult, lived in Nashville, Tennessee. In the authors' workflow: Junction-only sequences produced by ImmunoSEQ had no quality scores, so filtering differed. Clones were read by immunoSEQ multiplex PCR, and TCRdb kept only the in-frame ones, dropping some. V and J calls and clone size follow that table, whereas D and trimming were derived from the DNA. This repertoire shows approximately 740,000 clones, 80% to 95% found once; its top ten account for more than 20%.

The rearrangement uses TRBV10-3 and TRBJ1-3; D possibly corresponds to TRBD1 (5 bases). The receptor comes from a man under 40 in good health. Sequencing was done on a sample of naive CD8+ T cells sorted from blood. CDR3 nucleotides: TGTGCCATCGGTGACGTGGAGGGACGGTCTGGAAACACCATATATTTT. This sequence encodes CAIGDVEGRSGNTIYF.